The clone carrying this T cell receptor (beta chain) was observed once. Relapsing-remitting disease, either stable or active, was present in the multiple sclerosis controls, who were treatment-naive patients. The data were taken from a study of CD8 T cells in Susac syndrome. There are 11 residues in the CDR3. Trimming took off 3 bases at V and 7 bases at J, with 9 bases between the two ends. CDR1 SQVTM and CDR2 ANQGSEA come from the germline V gene. It was with random hexamers that roughly 0.5 to 1 ug RNA was reverse transcribed. It was immunoSEQ multiplex PCR that amplified TCR beta CDR3 across 54 Vbeta and 13 Jbeta. Each CDR3 protein gets one entry after TCRdb re-called the immunoSEQ multiplex PCR reads with MiXCR. The data contain over 350,000 distinct CDR3 sequences, 75% to 90% of them seen just once; the ten biggest clones take up 0.09% to 0.15%.

This rearrangement joins TRBV29-1 to TRBJ1-2; the D gene is possibly TRBD1 (5 bases). The sequence came from a human donor with multiple sclerosis. What was sequenced was CD8+ T cells from PBMCs. The CDR3 loop reads CSVDRGVGYTF. DNA for the CDR3: TGCAGCGTTGATCGGGGGGTTGGCTACACCTTC.